A selection of T cell receptor beta chains follows, all from one sample in a study of shared clonotypes between healthy human individuals. The assay was immunoSEQ multiplex PCR, and TCRdb's table has in-frame clones only and misses some. The sample includes hundreds of thousands of clones, 90% to 97% seen only once; the top ten take 0.11%. Sequencing input: naive CD8+ T cells sorted from blood. The receptor source for this set is a woman aged 25 to 39 in good health. Each CDR3 is given with its conserved first and last residue. D genes are given only for firm matches. Not every row has a clone size; where given, it reads once, few, many or a size class.

>TRBV27|-|16|-|TRBJ2-1
TGTGCCAGCAGTTTCATCGGCAGGGGCTACAACAATGAGCAGTTCTTC
CASSFIGRGYNNEQFF
>TRBV4-1|-|18|-|TRBJ2-1
TGCGCCAGCAGCCAGTTTATCTTGTGGGAGGAATCCTACAATGAGCAGTTCTTC
CASSQFILWEESYNEQFF
>TRBV27|-|15|-|TRBJ1-5
TGTGCCAGCAGTACTACCGGACAGCGCAATCAGCCCCAGCATTTT
CASSTTGQRNQPQHF
>TRBV28|-|12|-|TRBJ2-2
TGTGCCAGCAGTTTAGTGGCCGGGGAGCTGTTTTTT
CASSLVAGELFF
>TRBV5-4|TRBD2|15|-|TRBJ2-7
TGTGCCAGCAGCCCGGACGCGGGAGGGCCCTACGAGCAGTACTTC
CASSPDAGGPYEQYF
>TRBV5-6|-|12|-|TRBJ2-7
TGTGCCAGCTCCCTGCCGGGCGCCGAGCAGTACTTC
CASSLPGAEQYF
>TRBV2|-|15|-|TRBJ2-6
TGTGCCAGCAGTGACTGGCTCGGAGGGGCCAACGTCCTGACTTTC
CASSDWLGGANVLTF
>TRBV4-2|-|16|-|TRBJ2-3
TGTGCCAGCAGCCAAGAGGGCTTCCGCAACACAGATACGCAGTATTTT
CASSQEGFRNTDTQYF
>TRBV9|-|14|once|TRBJ2-3
TGTGCCAGCAGCGCCACCAGGGAAGGAGATACGCAGTATTTT
CASSATREGDTQYF
>TRBV7-9|-|13|-|TRBJ2-7
TGTGCCAGCAGCACTATACTGTCCTACGAGCAGTACTTC
CASSTILSYEQYF
>TRBV2|TRBD2|17|-|TRBJ2-7
TGTGCCAGCAGTGAAGTATTGCTAGGCGGGGAGGGCTACGAGCAGTACTTC
CASSEVLLGGEGYEQYF
>TRBV5-4|-|14|-|TRBJ1-1
TGTGCCAGCAGCCCCCCTGGGACAAACACTGAAGCTTTCTTT
CASSPPGTNTEAFF
>TRBV5-4|-|13|-|TRBJ1-1
TGTGCCAACAAAGGTTTTTTGGACACTGAAGCTTTCTTT
CANKGFLDTEAFF
>TRBV5-5|-|13|-|TRBJ1-1
TGTGCCAGCAGAACTATCCCGTTCACTGAAGCTTTCTTT
CASRTIPFTEAFF
>TRBV9|TRBD1|12|-|TRBJ2-7
TGTGCCAGCAGCGGACAGGGCGACGAGCAGTACTTC
CASSGQGDEQYF
>TRBV21-1|-|16|-|TRBJ2-7
TGTGCCAGCAGCCAAAACCGGGGACAGAAGATCTACGAGCAGTACTTC
CASSQNRGQKIYEQYF
>TRBV19|TRBD1|16|-|TRBJ2-2
TGTGCCAGTAGCCCCGGGACAGGTGTATTGATCGGGGAGCTGTTTTTT
CASSPGTGVLIGELFF
>TRBV13|-|16|-|TRBJ2-5
TGTGCCAGCAGCCATAACCTTGACCAAACTCAAGAGACCCAGTACTTC
CASSHNLDQTQETQYF
>TRBV6-5|-|12|once|TRBJ2-7
TGTGCCACCGGAGAGGGAGGGGGCGAGCAGTACTTC
CATGEGGGEQYF
>TRBV28|TRBD1|14|-|TRBJ1-4
TGTGCCAGCAGTCCACAGGGGGATCCGGAAAAACTGTTTTTT
CASSPQGDPEKLFF
>TRBV27|-|16|-|TRBJ2-5
TGTGCCAGCAATCGCGCAGGAAAAATCTTTGGGGAGACCCAGTACTTC
CASNRAGKIFGETQYF
>TRBV7-9|-|16|-|TRBJ2-2
TGTGCCAGCAGCGTATTCGGGACTCAGAACACCGGGGAGCTGTTTTTT
CASSVFGTQNTGELFF
>TRBV29-1|TRBD2|14|-|TRBJ2-1
TGCAGCGTTGGGGAGCGGGGAGCCTACAATGAGCAGTTCTTC
CSVGERGAYNEQFF
>TRBV27|TRBD2|16|-|TRBJ2-7
TGTGCCAGCAGTTTACTAGCGGGAGGGTTCTCCTACGAGCAGTACTTC
CASSLLAGGFSYEQYF
>TRBV13|TRBD2|16|-|TRBJ2-2
TGTGCCAGCAGCTCAACTAGCGGATGGAACACCGGGGAGCTGTTTTTT
CASSSTSGWNTGELFF
>TRBV6-1|-|10|-|TRBJ1-1
TGTGCCAGCAGGGAATCTGAAGCTTTCTTT
CASRESEAFF
>TRBV27|TRBD2|14|once|TRBJ2-7
TGTGCCAGCAGTAGTAGCGGGAGAGTCTACGAGCAGTACTTC
CASSSSGRVYEQYF
>TRBV7-9|-|18|once|TRBJ2-5
TGTGCCAGCAGCCTGATTCCCCCTATCGGTAGGGGGGCAGAGACCCAGTACTTC
CASSLIPPIGRGAETQYF
>TRBV13|-|11|-|TRBJ2-7
TGTGCCAGCAGCTTATATGGCGAGCAGTACTTC
CASSLYGEQYF
>TRBV10-2|-|12|-|TRBJ1-5
TGCGCCACTCTGGACACTAATCAGCCCCAGCATTTT
CATLDTNQPQHF
>TRBV4-1|-|14|-|TRBJ1-2
TGCGCCAGCAGCCAAGGGACAATTAACTATGGCTACACCTTC
CASSQGTINYGYTF
>TRBV7-9|TRBD1|15|-|TRBJ2-7
TGTGCCAGCAGCTTGCCGGGACAGGGCTCCTACGAGCAGTACTTC
CASSLPGQGSYEQYF
>TRBV9|TRBD1|14|-|TRBJ1-6
TGTGCCAGCAGTTGGGGACAGGGGAATTCACCCCTCCACTTT
CASSWGQGNSPLHF
>TRBV6-6|TRBD2|14|-|TRBJ2-1
TGTGCCAGCCGATTACTAGCGGGAGGGAATGAGCAGTTCTTC
CASRLLAGGNEQFF
>TRBV5-6|TRBD1|14|-|TRBJ2-7
TGTGCCAGCAGCTGGGGGACAGGAAGCTACGAGCAGTACTTC
CASSWGTGSYEQYF
>TRBV19|-|12|-|TRBJ2-3
TGTGCCAGTAGCGGGAGACCAGATACGCAGTATTTT
CASSGRPDTQYF
>TRBV7-9|-|12|-|TRBJ1-5
TGTGCCAGCAGCTTAGGGGGGGAGCCCCAGCATTTT
CASSLGGEPQHF
>TRBV7-9|-|17|-|TRBJ1-3
TGTGCCAGCAGCGCCCCGCCTAATGACTACTCTGGAAACACCATATATTTT
CASSAPPNDYSGNTIYF
>TRBV2|-|13|-|TRBJ1-4
TGTGCCAGCAATGGGCAGGGGAATGAAAAACTGTTTTTT
CASNGQGNEKLFF
>TRBV27|TRBD2|14|-|TRBJ2-2
TGTGCCACCCTAGCGGGACATAACACCGGGGAGCTGTTTTTT
CATLAGHNTGELFF
>TRBV4-1|TRBD2|18|-|TRBJ2-1
TGCGCCAGCAGCCAAGATCTAACAACTAGCGGGATGTGGAATGAGCAGTTCTTC
CASSQDLTTSGMWNEQFF
>TRBV7-8|-|17|-|TRBJ2-7
TGTGCCAGCAGCTCGAGGCTGATGGGTCCGGATACCTACGAGCAGTACTTC
CASSSRLMGPDTYEQYF
>TRBV5-1|-|15|-|TRBJ2-7
TGCGCCAGCAGACCGGACAGCTTTGGGGCCTACGAGCAGTACTTC
CASRPDSFGAYEQYF
>TRBV11-1|TRBD1|16|-|TRBJ2-5
TGTGCCAGCAGCTTAGGGGACAGTTATTCGCGAGAGACCCAGTACTTC
CASSLGDSYSRETQYF
>TRBV11-2|TRBD2|15|-|TRBJ2-1
TGTGCCAGCAGCATAGGGGCTAGCGGGAGGAATGAGCAGTTCTTC
CASSIGASGRNEQFF
>TRBV6-1|TRBD1|18|-|TRBJ1-2
TGTGCCAGCAGTGAAGCTCCCCTAGGGGACAGGGGGAGAGATGGCTACACCTTC
CASSEAPLGDRGRDGYTF
>TRBV11-2|-|12|-|TRBJ2-1
TGTGCCAGCAGCTTTTCCTACAATGAGCAGTTCTTC
CASSFSYNEQFF
>TRBV28|-|13|-|TRBJ2-7
TGTGCCACCAACCCCTACTCATCCTACGAGCAGTACTTC
CATNPYSSYEQYF
>TRBV18|-|13|-|TRBJ1-1
TGTGCCAGCTTCCCACCACCCAACACTGAAGCTTTCTTT
CASFPPPNTEAFF
>TRBV27|-|15|-|TRBJ1-4
TGTGCCAGCAGTTTATCGGCCGGCTCGAATGAAAAACTGTTTTTT
CASSLSAGSNEKLFF
>TRBV6-1|-|16|-|TRBJ1-4
TGTGCCAGCAGTGTAGAGCCGGGGCTCAAGGGTGAAAAACTGTTTTTT
CASSVEPGLKGEKLFF
>TRBV6-1|-|11|-|TRBJ2-2
TGTGCCAGCAGTGACACCGGGGAGCTGTTTTTT
CASSDTGELFF
>TRBV6-6|-|11|-|TRBJ2-7
TGTGCCAGCACCAACGCCTACGAGCAGTACTTC
CASTNAYEQYF
>TRBV28|-|15|-|TRBJ1-5
TGTGCCAGCAGTTTATGGTCGGCGGTCAATCAGCCCCAGCATTTT
CASSLWSAVNQPQHF
>TRBV6-5|TRBD2|13|-|TRBJ2-1
TGTGCCAGCAGTTACGGGACTACTCATGAGCAGTTCTTC
CASSYGTTHEQFF